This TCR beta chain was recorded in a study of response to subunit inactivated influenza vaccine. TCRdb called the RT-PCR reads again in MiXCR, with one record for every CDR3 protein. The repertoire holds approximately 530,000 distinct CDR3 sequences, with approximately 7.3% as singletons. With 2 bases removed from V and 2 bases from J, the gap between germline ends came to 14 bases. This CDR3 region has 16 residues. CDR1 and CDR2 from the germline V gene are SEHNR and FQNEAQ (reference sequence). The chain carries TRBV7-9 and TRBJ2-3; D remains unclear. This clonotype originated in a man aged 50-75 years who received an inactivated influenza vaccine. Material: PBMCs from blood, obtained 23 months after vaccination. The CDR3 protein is CASSLYLGPNTDTQYF. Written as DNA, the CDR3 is TGTGCCAGCAGCTTATACTTAGGACCAAACACAGATACGCAGTATTTT.